This T cell receptor (beta chain) was sequenced during a study of PD-L1 blockade in urothelial cancer. Overall study: Tumor specimens possessed a median of approximately 1,400 T cells.

The CDR3 is 11 residues long. Germline V CDR1 and CDR2: SGHDN, FVKESK. V lost 2 bases and J lost 10, with 8 bases in between. Sequencing was performed with immunoSEQ multiplex PCR; in TCRdb, only in-frame clones are kept and a portion is missing. The sample consists of about 32,000 clones, roughly a third of them appearing once. The sequence derives from a man in his sixties with urothelial cancer. The chain combines TRBV14 with TRBJ2-5, with D tentatively TRBD2 (5 bases). Material: tumor tissue, obtained before atezolizumab (anti-PD-L1) treatment. CDR3: CASSQYGDQYF. CDR3 DNA: TGTGCCAGCAGCCAATACGGGGACCAGTACTTC.